Here is one T cell receptor beta chain with its context. Generated by immunoSEQ multiplex PCR, the TCRdb table keeps only in-frame clones and is missing some. The top ten clones hold about 5.7% of a sample with some 340,000 clones, about 87% of them seen once. V was clipped by 2 bases and J by 4 bases; unmatched bases: 4. The CDR3 covers 14 residues. CDR1 MNHEY and CDR2 SMNVEV come from the germline V gene (reference sequence). The record originates from a study of blood T cell repertoires in COVID-19. Study overall: Sources were T cells, B-cell-depleted T cells, or PBMCs; the material itself was cDNA or gDNA.

Clinical histories supplied by participants themselves formed the basis of cohort assignment. The chain recombines TRBV27 with TRBJ1-2; TRBD1 agrees at 7 bases. The sequenced material came from PBMCs or T cells enriched from blood (not recorded which). This TCR came from a woman aged 25-40 years who had recovered from COVID-19. The CDR3 here is CASSLRGLGYGYTF. As DNA, the CDR3 is TGTGCCAGCAGTTTAAGGGGGCTGGGCTATGGCTACACCTTC.